Sequencing of this TCR beta chain was carried out in a study of CD8+ T cells in alopecia areata. General study points: Alphabeta T cells residing in normal skin are also sequenced in scalp samples. Researchers report lesional scalp, most notably alopecia totalis/universalis, outstripped normal scalp in clonality.

Details on this clone: Its antigen is still unknown.

Treatment reported: oral pan-JAK inhibitor, 5-10 mg twice daily. V lost 9 bases and J lost 8, with 13 bases in between. The CDR3 length is 12 residues. In germline, CDR1 is MNHEY, CDR2 SVGAGI. Reverse transcription of extracted RNA yielded cDNA, which provided the sequencing template. Here immunoSEQ multiplex PCR was the method, and the copy in TCRdb shows in-frame clones only, minus some. Altogether about 140,000 clones are present, more than 85% being singletons, with the ten largest covering 13%. The material was CD8+ T cells sorted from blood, obtained at week 4, from a patient treated with tofacitinib. The receptor comes from a human donor with alopecia areata. The chain is built from TRBV6-5 and TRBJ2-2; tentatively, D is TRBD2 (5 bases). The CDR3 DNA reads as TGTGCCAGTAGTGTTCGGGGTGGGGAGCTGTTTTTT. This translates into CASSVRGGELFF.